Given below is one TCR beta chain in context. Which antigen it targets is not known. Per-base quality was not reported, and no clone a single base away is much larger than it. The source of the sample is a study of blood T cell repertoires in COVID-19 (dated by TCRdb to the early 2020s). About the study as a whole: Samples covering the acute and convalescent phases of COVID-19 were provided by collaborators in the United States, Italy and Spain. The samples were drawn from two sources: the first 160 participants of the ongoing ImmuneRACE study, and 1,000 to 1,500 subjects contributed by 6 global collaborators. Where available, HLA class I and class II types were taken from metadata supplied by the sample provider and were not determined by assay-based typing. Subjects who had been exposed to COVID-19, were actively infected with it, or had recovered from it provided the deeply sampled blood TCRbeta repertoires that made up the dataset. The repertoires were released in a freely available public database meant as a resource for research on the immune response to SARS-CoV-2. The prospective study material was composed of cDNA or gDNA derived from T cells, B-cell-depleted T cells, or PBMCs. Nearly every sample came with metadata listing a de-identified subject ID, COVID-19 status, age in years and sex. Broad study findings and their caveats: The amount of clinical and demographic metadata varied by source and participant and was provided uncurated.

A second Seattle source provided samples from volunteer blood donors who had recovered from COVID-19. Whole blood was collected in K2EDTA tubes by collaborating institutions according to the institutions' own protocols. Collaborator samples were shipped for TCRbeta analysis as frozen whole blood, isolated PBMCs, or DNA extracted from either sample type. The trim is 4 bases for V and 4 bases for J, with a gap of 7 bases between the germline ends. Spanning cysteine to phenylalanine, the CDR3 consists of 12 amino acids. Just CDR3 DNA is preserved here, 36 bases in frame from base 1. Sequences SGHVS (CDR1) and FQNEAQ (CDR2) are obtained from the germline V gene. TCRbeta CDR3 regions were amplified from genomic DNA by means of the immunoSEQ Assay, a bias-controlled multiplex PCR. The authors' analysis ran thus. Within the assay, amplification of reference gene primers was used to estimate how many nucleated cells each sample contained. Sequence reads were collapsed and filtered to measure the absolute abundance of every unique TCRbeta CDR3 rearrangement. For each sample, productive Simpson clonality was calculated as the square root of Simpson's diversity index over productive rearrangements. TCRdb took this table from immuneACCESS and kept in-frame rearrangements with V and J called. Such tables lack part of the clones; where checked against another copy, unresolved V genes explain under half of the gap, and the rest is unexplained. V, J and clone size are those of that table, while D and trimming were read from the DNA. The sample table shows some 240,000 clones, and under 90% are seen once. Roughly 6% of the sample goes to the ten largest clones.

The rearrangement joined TRBV7-8 to TRBJ2-5, with the D gene not confidently named. The sequenced sample consisted of peripheral blood. This sequence originates from a man between 60 and 75 years old who had recovered from COVID-19. The bases read TGTGCCAGCAGCTCCGCTACAGAGACCCAGTACTTC. It translates as CASSSATETQYF. Reference TRBV7-8 and TRBJ2-5 genes cover what lies past the CDR3, so the full variable domain is GAGVSQSPRYKVAKRGQDVALRCDPISGHVSLFWYQQALGQGPEFLTYFQNEAQLDKSGLPSDRFFAERPEGSVSTLKIQRTQQEDSAVYLCASSSATETQYFGPGTRLLVL.